The source of this T cell receptor beta chain is a study of T-cell memory formation after mild COVID-19. A single record per CDR3 protein comes from TCRdb applying MiXCR to the 5' RACE reads. This table has roughly 110,000 distinct CDR3 sequences, around 14% appearing once. Germline CDR1 DFQATT, CDR2 SNEGSKA (reference sequence). Trimming pared 1 base from V and 3 bases from J, leaving 15 bases between. The length of the CDR3 is 15 residues. The table lists this clonotype with a few counts. J is TRBJ1-1 and V is TRBV20-1; possibly TRBD1 for D (6 bases). This TCR was sampled from a man aged 18 to 35 who had mild COVID-19 (a few samples of this study predate the infection). Cell type and time point are not known. Sequenced input: PBMCs or a T cell subset sorted from them (not recorded which). CDR3 sequence: CSARAPRQAYTEAFF. The CDR3 coding sequence is TGCAGTGCTAGAGCCCCCCGACAGGCCTACACTGAAGCTTTCTTT.